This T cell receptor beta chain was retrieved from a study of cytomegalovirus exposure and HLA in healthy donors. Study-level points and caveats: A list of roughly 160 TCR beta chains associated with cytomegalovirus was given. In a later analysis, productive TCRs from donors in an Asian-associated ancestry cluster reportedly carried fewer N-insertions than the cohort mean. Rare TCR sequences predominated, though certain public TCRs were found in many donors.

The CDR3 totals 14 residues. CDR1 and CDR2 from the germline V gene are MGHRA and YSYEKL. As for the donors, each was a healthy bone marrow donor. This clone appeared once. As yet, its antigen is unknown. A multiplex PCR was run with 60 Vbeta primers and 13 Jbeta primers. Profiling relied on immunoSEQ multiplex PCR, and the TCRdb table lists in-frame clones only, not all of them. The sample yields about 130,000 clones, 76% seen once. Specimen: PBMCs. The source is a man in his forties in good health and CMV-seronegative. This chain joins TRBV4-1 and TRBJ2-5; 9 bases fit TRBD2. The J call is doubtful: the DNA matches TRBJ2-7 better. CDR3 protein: CASSQTSGSYEQYF. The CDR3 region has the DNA TGCGCCAGCAGCCAGACTAGCGGCTCCTACGAGCAGTACTTC.